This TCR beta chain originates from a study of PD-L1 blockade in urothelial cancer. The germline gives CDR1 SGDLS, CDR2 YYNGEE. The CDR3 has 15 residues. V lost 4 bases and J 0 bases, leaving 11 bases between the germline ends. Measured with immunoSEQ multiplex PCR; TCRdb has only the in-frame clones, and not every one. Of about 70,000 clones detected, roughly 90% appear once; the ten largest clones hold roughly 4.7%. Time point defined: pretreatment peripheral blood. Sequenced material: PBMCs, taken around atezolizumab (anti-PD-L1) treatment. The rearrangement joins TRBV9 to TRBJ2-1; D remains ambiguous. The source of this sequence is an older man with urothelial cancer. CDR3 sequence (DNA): TGTGCCAGCAGCCTTCACCGGAGCTCCTACAATGAGCAGTTCTTC. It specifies CASSLHRSSYNEQFF.